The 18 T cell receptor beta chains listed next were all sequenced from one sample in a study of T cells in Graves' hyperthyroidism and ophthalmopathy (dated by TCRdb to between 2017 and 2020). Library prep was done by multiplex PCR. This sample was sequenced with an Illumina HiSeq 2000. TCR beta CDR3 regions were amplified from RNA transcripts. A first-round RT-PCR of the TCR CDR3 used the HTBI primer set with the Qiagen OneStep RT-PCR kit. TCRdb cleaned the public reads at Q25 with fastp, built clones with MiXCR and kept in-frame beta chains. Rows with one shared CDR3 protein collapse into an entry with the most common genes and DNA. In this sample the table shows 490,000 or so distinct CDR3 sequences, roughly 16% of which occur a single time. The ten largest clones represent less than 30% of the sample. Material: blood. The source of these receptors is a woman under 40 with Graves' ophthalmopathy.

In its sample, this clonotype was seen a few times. The DNA for the CDR3 is TGCGCCAGCAGCCAAGAAACAGTGGGGCGATACAATGAGCAGTTCTTC. The encoded protein is CASSQETVGRYNEQFF. V and J are TRBV4-3 and TRBJ2-1; tentative D call: TRBD1 (5 bases). CDR3 length: 16 amino acids. Germline V lookup: CDR1 LGHNA, CDR2 YSLEER. Trimming took 0 bases from V and 4 from J, leaving 13 bases between them.

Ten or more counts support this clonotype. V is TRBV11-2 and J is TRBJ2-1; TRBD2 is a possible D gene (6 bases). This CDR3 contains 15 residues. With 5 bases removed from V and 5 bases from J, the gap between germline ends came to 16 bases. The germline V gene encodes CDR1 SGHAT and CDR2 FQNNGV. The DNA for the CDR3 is TGTGCCAGCAGCCCCGCCGCCGGGACTCACAATGAGCAGTTCTTC. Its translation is CASSPAAGTHNEQFF.

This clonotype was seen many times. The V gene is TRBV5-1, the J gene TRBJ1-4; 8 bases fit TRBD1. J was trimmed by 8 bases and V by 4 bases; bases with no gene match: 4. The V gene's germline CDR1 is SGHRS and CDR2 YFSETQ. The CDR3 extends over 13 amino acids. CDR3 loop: CASSGTGGEKLFF. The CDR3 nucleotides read TGCGCCAGCAGCGGGACAGGTGGAGAAAAACTGTTTTTT.

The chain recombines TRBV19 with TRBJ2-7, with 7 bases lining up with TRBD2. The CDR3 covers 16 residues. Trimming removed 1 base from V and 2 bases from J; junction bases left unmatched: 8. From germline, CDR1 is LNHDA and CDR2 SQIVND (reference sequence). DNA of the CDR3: TGTGCCAGTAGTATAGGGCTAGCGGTCCCCACCTACGAGCAGTACTTC. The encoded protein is CASSIGLAVPTYEQYF. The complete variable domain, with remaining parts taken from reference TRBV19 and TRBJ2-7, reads DGGITQSPKYLFRKEGQNVTLSCEQNLNHDAMYWYRQDPGQGLRLIYYSQIVNDFQKGDIAEGYSVSREKKESFPLTVTSAQKNPTAFYLCASSIGLAVPTYEQYFGPGTRLTVT.

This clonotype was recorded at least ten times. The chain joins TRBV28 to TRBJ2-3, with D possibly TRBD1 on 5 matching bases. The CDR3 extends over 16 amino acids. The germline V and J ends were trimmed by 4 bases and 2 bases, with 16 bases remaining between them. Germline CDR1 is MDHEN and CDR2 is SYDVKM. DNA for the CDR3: TGTGCCAGCAGTTCCACCTCCAGGGTATCCACAGATACGCAGTATTTT. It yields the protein CASSSTSRVSTDTQYF.

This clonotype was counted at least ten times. CDR3: CASSQGQGQETQYF. The CDR3 DNA reads as TGTGCCAGCAGCCAGGGACAGGGCCAAGAGACCCAGTACTTC. This sequence joins TRBV3-1 and TRBJ2-5, with 9 positions matching TRBD1. This CDR3 contains 14 residues. CDR1 and CDR2 from the germline V gene are LGHDT and YNNKEL (reference sequence). V lost 3 bases, J lost 1 base, and 0 bases stayed unmatched.

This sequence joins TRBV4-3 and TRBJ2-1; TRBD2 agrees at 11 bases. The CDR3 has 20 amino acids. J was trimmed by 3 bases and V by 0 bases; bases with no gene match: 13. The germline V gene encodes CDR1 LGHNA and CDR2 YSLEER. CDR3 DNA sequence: TGCGCCAGCAGCCAAGATCTGGGGGCTAGCGGGGGGCAGGACTACAATGAGCAGTTCTTC. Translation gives CASSQDLGASGGQDYNEQFF.

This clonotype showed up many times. CDR3 DNA sequence: TGTGCCAGCAGCGCGGGACAGTACAATGAGCAGTTCTTC. It yields the protein CASSAGQYNEQFF. The chain has TRBV7-8 and TRBJ2-1; D perhaps matches TRBD1 (7 bases). Germline assignment: CDR1 SGHVS and CDR2 FQNEAQ. This CDR3 has 13 residues. V gave up 5 bases and J gave up 4 bases, with 9 bases separating them.

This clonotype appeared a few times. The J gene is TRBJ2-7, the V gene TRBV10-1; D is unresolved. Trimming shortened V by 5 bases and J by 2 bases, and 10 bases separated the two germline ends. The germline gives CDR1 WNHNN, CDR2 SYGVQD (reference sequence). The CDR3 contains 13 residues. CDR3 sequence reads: CASSPDGTYEQYF. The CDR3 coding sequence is TGCGCCAGCAGTCCTGACGGTACCTACGAGCAGTACTTC.

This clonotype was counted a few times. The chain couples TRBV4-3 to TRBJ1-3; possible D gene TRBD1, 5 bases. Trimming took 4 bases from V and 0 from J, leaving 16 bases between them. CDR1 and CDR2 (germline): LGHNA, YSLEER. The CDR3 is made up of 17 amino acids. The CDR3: CASSLARDRGSGNTIYF. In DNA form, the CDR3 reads TGCGCCAGCAGCCTTGCGAGGGACCGGGGCTCTGGAAACACCATATATTTT.

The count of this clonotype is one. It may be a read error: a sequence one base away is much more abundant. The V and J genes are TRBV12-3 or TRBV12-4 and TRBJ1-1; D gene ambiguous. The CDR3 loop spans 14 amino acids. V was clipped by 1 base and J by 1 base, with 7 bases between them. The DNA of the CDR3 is TGTGCCAGCAGTTTAGTACAGCCGAACACTGAAGCTTTCTTT. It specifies CASSLVQPNTEAFF.

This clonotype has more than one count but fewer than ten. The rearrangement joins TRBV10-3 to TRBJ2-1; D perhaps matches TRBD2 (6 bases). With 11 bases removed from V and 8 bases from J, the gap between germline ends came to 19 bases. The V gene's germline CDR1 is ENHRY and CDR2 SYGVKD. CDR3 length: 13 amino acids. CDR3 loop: CALRDSPDHEQFF. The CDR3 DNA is TGTGCCCTGCGGGACTCCCCGGACCATGAGCAGTTCTTC.

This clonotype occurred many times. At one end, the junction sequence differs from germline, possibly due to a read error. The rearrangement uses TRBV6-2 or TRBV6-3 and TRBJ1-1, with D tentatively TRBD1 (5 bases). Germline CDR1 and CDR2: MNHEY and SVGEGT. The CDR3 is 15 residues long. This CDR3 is CASSYLGRMNAEAFF. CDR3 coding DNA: TGTGCCAGCAGTTACTTGGGACGGATGAACGCTGAAGCTTTCTTT.

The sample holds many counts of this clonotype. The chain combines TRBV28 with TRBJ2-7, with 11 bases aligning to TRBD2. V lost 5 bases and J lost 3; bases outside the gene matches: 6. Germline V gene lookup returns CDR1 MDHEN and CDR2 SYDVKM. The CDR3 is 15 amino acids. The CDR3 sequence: CASSDGTSGIYEQYF. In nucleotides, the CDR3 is TGTGCCAGCAGTGACGGGACTAGCGGAATCTACGAGCAGTACTTC.

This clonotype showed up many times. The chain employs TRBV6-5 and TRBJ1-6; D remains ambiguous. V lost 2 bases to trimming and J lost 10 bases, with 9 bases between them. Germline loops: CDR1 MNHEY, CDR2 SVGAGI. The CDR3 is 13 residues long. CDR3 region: CASSYRVGSPLHF. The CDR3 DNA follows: TGTGCCAGCAGTTACCGAGTAGGGTCACCCCTCCACTTT.

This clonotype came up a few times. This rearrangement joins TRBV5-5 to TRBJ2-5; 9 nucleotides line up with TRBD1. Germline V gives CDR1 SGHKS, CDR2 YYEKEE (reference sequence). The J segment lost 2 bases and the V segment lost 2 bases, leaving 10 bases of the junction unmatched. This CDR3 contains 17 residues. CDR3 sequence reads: CASSLRGGTGIQETQYF. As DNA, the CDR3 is TGTGCCAGCAGCTTAAGGGGTGGGACAGGGATACAAGAGACCCAGTACTTC. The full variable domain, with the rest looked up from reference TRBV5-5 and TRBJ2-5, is DAGVTQSPTHLIKTRGQQVTLRCSPISGHKSVSWYQQVLGQGPQFIFQYYEKEERGRGNFPDRFSARQFPNYSSELNVNALLLGDSALYLCASSLRGGTGIQETQYFGPGTRLLVL.

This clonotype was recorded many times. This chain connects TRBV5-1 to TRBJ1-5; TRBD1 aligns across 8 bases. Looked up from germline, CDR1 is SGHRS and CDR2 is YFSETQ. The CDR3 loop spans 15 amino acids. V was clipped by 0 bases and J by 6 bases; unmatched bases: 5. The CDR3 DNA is TGCGCCAGCAGCTTGGGGCAGGGGGCTGGTCAGCCCCAGCATTTT. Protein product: CASSLGQGAGQPQHF.

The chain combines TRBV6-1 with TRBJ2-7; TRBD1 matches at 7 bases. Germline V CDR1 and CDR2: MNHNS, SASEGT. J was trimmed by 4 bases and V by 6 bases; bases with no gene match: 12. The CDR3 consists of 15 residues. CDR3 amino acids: CASSPRDRDDYEQYF. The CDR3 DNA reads TGTGCCAGCAGCCCCCGAGACAGGGACGATTACGAGCAGTACTTC.